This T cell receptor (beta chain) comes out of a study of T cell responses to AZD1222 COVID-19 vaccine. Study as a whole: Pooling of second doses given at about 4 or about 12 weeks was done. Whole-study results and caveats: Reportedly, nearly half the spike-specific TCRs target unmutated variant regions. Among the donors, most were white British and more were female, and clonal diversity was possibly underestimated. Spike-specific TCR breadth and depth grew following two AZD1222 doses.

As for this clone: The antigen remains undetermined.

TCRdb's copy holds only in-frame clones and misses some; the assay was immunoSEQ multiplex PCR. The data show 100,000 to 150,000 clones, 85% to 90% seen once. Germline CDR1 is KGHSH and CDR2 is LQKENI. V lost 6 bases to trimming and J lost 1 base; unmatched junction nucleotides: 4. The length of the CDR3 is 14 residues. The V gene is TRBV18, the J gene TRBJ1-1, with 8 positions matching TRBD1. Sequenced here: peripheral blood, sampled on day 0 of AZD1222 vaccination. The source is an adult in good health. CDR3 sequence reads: CASSSDRGNTEAFF. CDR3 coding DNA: TGTGCCAGCTCCTCAGACAGGGGGAACACTGAAGCTTTCTTT.